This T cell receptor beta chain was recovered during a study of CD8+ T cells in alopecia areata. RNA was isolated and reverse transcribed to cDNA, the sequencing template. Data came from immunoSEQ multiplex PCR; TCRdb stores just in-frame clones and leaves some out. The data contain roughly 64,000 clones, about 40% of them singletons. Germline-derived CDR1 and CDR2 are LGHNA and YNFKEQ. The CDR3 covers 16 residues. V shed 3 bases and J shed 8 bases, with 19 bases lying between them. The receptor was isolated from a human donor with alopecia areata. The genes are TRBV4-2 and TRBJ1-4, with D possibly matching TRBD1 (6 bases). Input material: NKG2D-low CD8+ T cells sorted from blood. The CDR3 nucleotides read TGTGCCAGCAGCCATCTTCTTACGTGGACAGCGGAAAAACTGTTTTTT. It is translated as CASSHLLTWTAEKLFF.